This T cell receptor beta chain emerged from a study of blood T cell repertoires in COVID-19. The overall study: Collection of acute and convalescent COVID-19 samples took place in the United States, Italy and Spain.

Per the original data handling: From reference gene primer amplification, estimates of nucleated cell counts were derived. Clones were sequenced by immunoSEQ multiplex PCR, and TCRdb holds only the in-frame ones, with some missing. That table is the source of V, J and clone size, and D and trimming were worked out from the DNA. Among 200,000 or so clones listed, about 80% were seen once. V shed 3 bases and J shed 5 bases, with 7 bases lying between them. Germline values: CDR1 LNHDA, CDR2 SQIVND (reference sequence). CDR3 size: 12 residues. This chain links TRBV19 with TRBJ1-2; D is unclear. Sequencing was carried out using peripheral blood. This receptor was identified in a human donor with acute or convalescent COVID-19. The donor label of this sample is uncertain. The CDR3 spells CASSIAGYGYTF. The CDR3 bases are TGTGCCAGTAGTATTGCGGGGTATGGCTACACCTTC.